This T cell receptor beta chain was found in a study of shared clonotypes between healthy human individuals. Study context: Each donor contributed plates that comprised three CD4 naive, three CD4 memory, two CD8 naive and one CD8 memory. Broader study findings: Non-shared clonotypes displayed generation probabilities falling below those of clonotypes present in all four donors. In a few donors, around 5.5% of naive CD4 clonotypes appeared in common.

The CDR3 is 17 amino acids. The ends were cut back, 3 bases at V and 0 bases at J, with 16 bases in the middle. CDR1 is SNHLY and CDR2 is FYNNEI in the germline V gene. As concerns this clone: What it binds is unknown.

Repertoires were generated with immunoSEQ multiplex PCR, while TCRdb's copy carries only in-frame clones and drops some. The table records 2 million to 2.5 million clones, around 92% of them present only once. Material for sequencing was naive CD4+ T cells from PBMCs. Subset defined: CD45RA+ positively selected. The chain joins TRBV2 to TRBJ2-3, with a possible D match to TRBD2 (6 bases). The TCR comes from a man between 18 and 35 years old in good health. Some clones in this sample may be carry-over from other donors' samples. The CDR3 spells CASSDSGLSPSTDTQYF. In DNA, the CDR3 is TGTGCCAGCAGTGATTCGGGACTTTCCCCTAGCACAGATACGCAGTATTTT.